These 15 T cell receptor beta chains came from one sample sequenced in a study of T cells after somatic rescue of genetic block. The data were produced by immunoSEQ multiplex PCR, yet TCRdb's version contains in-frame clones alone and is incomplete. This table has 10,000 to 15,000 clones, around 70% appearing once. Sequenced input: peripheral blood mononuclear cells (PBMCs). The receptors derive from a boy aged 5-17 years.

Regarding this clone: At the DNA level, this CDR3 is encoded by other sequences in the same sample as well. The chain carries TRBV5-1 and TRBJ2-7; D perhaps matches TRBD1 (5 bases). This CDR3 comprises 14 residues. V lost 0 bases and J 5 bases, leaving 12 bases between the germline ends. Germline assignment: CDR1 SGHRS and CDR2 YFSETQ. Here the CDR3 DNA reads TGCGCCAGCAGCTTGGCCGGACACCCTAACGAGCAGTACTTC. Its translation: CASSLAGHPNEQYF. The whole variable domain, remainder taken from reference TRBV5-1 and TRBJ2-7, is KAGVTQTPRYLIKTRGQQVTLSCSPISGHRSVSWYQQTPGQGLQFLFEYFSETQRNKGNFPGRFSGRQFSNSRSEMNVSTLELGDSALYLCASSLAGHPNEQYFGPGTRLTVT.

The V call is TRBV18, the J call TRBJ1-5; 7 bases match TRBD1. Trimming removed 7 bases from V and 3 bases from J; junction bases left unmatched: 3. The CDR3 length is 13 residues. Germline loops: CDR1 KGHSH, CDR2 LQKENI. The CDR3 region has the DNA TGTGCCAGCTGCGGGACAGTCAATCAGCCCCAGCATTTT. Translated: CASCGTVNQPQHF.

The chain joins TRBV7-3 to TRBJ2-1, with 10 positions matching TRBD2. V lost 2 bases to trimming and J lost 5 bases; unmatched junction nucleotides: 3. The CDR3 runs to 15 residues. Germline assignment: CDR1 SGHTA and CDR2 FQGTGA. CDR3 sequence: CASSLEAGGHNEQFF. The CDR3 DNA sequence: TGTGCCAGCAGCTTAGAAGCGGGGGGGCACAATGAGCAGTTCTTC.

This rearrangement joins TRBV25-1 to TRBJ1-2; a weak D match, TRBD1 (6 bases). Germline loops: CDR1 MGHDK, CDR2 SYGVNS. CDR3 length equals 14 residues. Trimming pared 2 bases from V and 5 bases from J, leaving 12 bases between. The CDR3, as DNA: TGTGCCAGCAGTGAAAGGGATCAGGGGTATGGCTACACCTTC. This codes for CASSERDQGYGYTF.

The chain joins TRBV5-1 to TRBJ2-6; possibly TRBD1 for D (5 bases). The CDR3 runs to 16 residues. The germline V and J ends were trimmed by 4 bases and 0 bases, with 11 bases remaining between them. Germline V CDR1 and CDR2: SGHRS, YFSETQ. CDR3 loop: CASSNRQYSGANVLTF. CDR3 DNA: TGCGCCAGCAGCAACCGACAGTACTCTGGGGCCAACGTCCTGACTTTC.

This clone was seen a few times. The rearrangement joins TRBV10-1 to TRBJ1-5; D is uncertain. Germline V gives CDR1 WNHNN, CDR2 SYGVQD (reference sequence). V was cut by 1 base and J by 4 bases, with 8 bases left in between. The CDR3 has 14 amino acids. The CDR3, as DNA: TGCGCCAGCAGTGAGTACGGGAGGAATCAGCCCCAGCATTTT. Protein sequence: CASSEYGRNQPQHF.

This sequence joins TRBV6-4 and TRBJ2-6; D is unclear. Per germline, CDR1 MRHNA and CDR2 SNTAGT. CDR3 length: 14 amino acids. Deletions cut 3 bases from V and 3 bases from J, with 6 bases between. The DNA of the CDR3 is TGTGCCAGCAGTGAAATGAGTGGGGCCAACGTCCTGACTTTC. This sequence encodes CASSEMSGANVLTF.

The chain uses TRBV30 and TRBJ2-3; possibly TRBD1 for D (6 bases). The germline CDR1 and CDR2 sequences are GTSNPN and SVGIG (reference sequence). The CDR3 has 13 amino acids. Trimming took off 2 bases at V and 0 bases at J, with 6 bases between the two ends. The chain's CDR3 is CAWSTGSTDTQYF. The DNA for the CDR3 is TGTGCCTGGAGTACAGGGAGCACAGATACGCAGTATTTT. Full variable domain (rest looked up from reference TRBV30 and TRBJ2-3): SQTIHQWPATLVQPVGSPLSLECTVEGTSNPNLYWYRQAAGRGLQLLFYSVGIGQISSEVPQNLSASRPQDRQFILSSKKLLLSDSGFYLCAWSTGSTDTQYFGPGTRLTVL.

The rearrangement joins TRBV2 to TRBJ2-4; D possibly corresponds to TRBD1 (6 bases). V lost 4 bases and J lost 7, with 17 bases in between. Germline V lookup: CDR1 SNHLY, CDR2 FYNNEI. CDR3 length: 15 amino acids. The CDR3 nucleotides read TGTGCCAGCAGTGTCATCAGGGGAGAAGGGAACATTCAGTACTTC. The encoded protein is CASSVIRGEGNIQYF.

This clone appeared once. The chain is built from TRBV7-2 and TRBJ2-7; TRBD2 agrees at 7 bases. V lost 1 base to trimming and J lost 3 bases; unmatched junction nucleotides: 3. Germline V gives CDR1 SGHTA, CDR2 FQGNSA. The CDR3 is 14 residues long. For the CDR3, the DNA is TGTGCCAGCAGCTTAGTAGCGGGCTTCTACGAGCAGTACTTC. Protein product: CASSLVAGFYEQYF.

This clone was counted only a few times. This CDR3 is CASRTPGHPYEQYF. The CDR3 nucleotides are TGTGCCAGTAGGACACCGGGACACCCCTACGAGCAGTACTTC. The V and J genes are TRBV19 and TRBJ2-7; the D gene is possibly TRBD1 (6 bases). CDR3 length: 14 residues. V was pared by 6 bases and J by 2 bases, with 14 bases between. The germline V gene encodes CDR1 LNHDA and CDR2 SQIVND (reference sequence).

This clone was counted once. The rearrangement joins TRBV27 to TRBJ2-7, with D maybe TRBD1 (6 bases). The germline V gene encodes CDR1 MNHEY and CDR2 SMNVEV (reference sequence). The CDR3 totals 14 residues. V was pared by 6 bases and J by 3 bases, with 15 bases between. The CDR3 loop is CASSPDRDRYEQYF. The CDR3 nucleotides are TGTGCCAGCAGCCCGGACAGAGATCGCTACGAGCAGTACTTC.

The chain couples TRBV4-1 to TRBJ2-3, with 9 positions matching TRBD2. The CDR3 has 13 residues. V lost 0 bases and J lost 14; bases outside the gene matches: 6. Germline CDR1 reads MGHRA; CDR2 reads YSYEKL. Here the CDR3 reads CASSQDPAGGSYF. CDR3 DNA: TGCGCCAGCAGCCAAGATCCGGCGGGAGGGTCGTATTTT.

This clone was seen a single time. The CDR3 spells CASGSGQGARGKETQYF. The CDR3 DNA sequence: TGTGCTAGTGGTTCGGGACAGGGGGCTAGGGGGAAAGAGACCCAGTACTTC. The rearrangement joins TRBV12-5 to TRBJ2-5, with 12 bases identical to TRBD1. CDR3 size: 17 residues. With 4 bases clipped from V and 3 bases from J, the junction kept 9 bases outside the gene matches. Germline V gene sequence: CDR1 LGHNT, CDR2 FRNRAP.

The V and J genes are TRBV25-1 and TRBJ2-3; D might be TRBD1 (5 bases). The CDR3 extends over 13 amino acids. Germline V gene sequence: CDR1 MGHDK, CDR2 SYGVNS. V dropped 1 base and J dropped 6 bases, with 8 bases sitting between them. The DNA of the CDR3 is TGTGCCAGCAGTGAATCCCCAGGGGATACGCAGTATTTT. Protein: CASSESPGDTQYF.